The next 26 T cell receptor beta chains were all read from a single sample in a study of blood T cell repertoires in COVID-19. Only in-frame clones appear in the TCRdb table, and some are missing; sequencing was by immunoSEQ multiplex PCR. The sample has about 26,000 clones; about 71% are singletons. The specimen was peripheral blood. Every receptor here comes from a man in his 60s with active or convalescent COVID-19.

The chain is built from TRBV10-2 and TRBJ2-3; 9 nucleotides align to TRBD2. Germline lookup yields CDR1 WSHSY and CDR2 SAAADI. CDR3 length: 16 residues. The V gene end was trimmed by 3 bases and the J gene end by 1 base; junction bases not matched to a gene: 5. CDR3 region: CASSDGTSRRTDTQYF. In DNA, the CDR3 is TGCGCCAGCAGTGACGGGACTAGCCGCCGCACAGATACGCAGTATTTT.

In its sample, this clone was seen once. The CDR3 sequence: CATLGGLGTEAFF. Written as DNA, the CDR3 is TGTGCCACCCTAGGAGGGCTCGGCACTGAAGCTTTCTTT. The chain employs TRBV24-1 and TRBJ1-1; D is unresolved. In germline, CDR1 is KGHDR, CDR2 SFDVKD. CDR3 length equals 13 residues. The V and J ends lost 9 bases and 4 bases respectively, with 14 bases between them.

By share, this clone counts as medium-sized (0.01 to 0.1%). The chain couples TRBV30 to TRBJ1-5, with D possibly being TRBD1 (5 bases). CDR1 is GTSNPN, CDR2 SVGIG, per germline (reference sequence). The CDR3 consists of 12 residues. The ends were cut back, 3 bases at V and 9 bases at J, with 12 bases in the middle. The CDR3 sequence is CAWSLPTGPQHF. The DNA of the CDR3 is TGTGCCTGGAGCTTACCAACAGGGCCCCAGCATTTT.

V is TRBV4-2 and J is TRBJ2-5; 9 nucleotides line up with TRBD2. Per the germline V gene, CDR1 is LGHNA and CDR2 is YNFKEQ. Trimming removed 1 base from V and 5 bases from J; junction bases left unmatched: 8. CDR3 size: 16 residues. CDR3 sequence reads: CASSQAGDAGGETQYF. In nucleotides, the CDR3 is TGTGCCAGCAGCCAAGCGGGGGACGCGGGAGGGGAGACCCAGTACTTC.

This chain joins TRBV18 and TRBJ2-1, with 7 bases identical to TRBD2. Germline V lookup: CDR1 KGHSH, CDR2 LQKENI. V gave up 4 bases and J gave up 4 bases; unmatched junction bases: 7. This CDR3 spans 15 amino acids. DNA for the CDR3: TGTGCCAGCTCACGCGGGACTAATGATTACAATGAGCAGTTCTTC. Translation: CASSRGTNDYNEQFF.

The CDR3 DNA is TGTGCCAGCAGTTTTTCCGGTCAGCCCCAGCATTTT. It translates to CASSFSGQPQHF. J is TRBJ1-5 and V is TRBV27; D uncertain. There are 12 residues in the CDR3. Trimming stripped 3 bases from V and 6 bases from J, with 6 bases between. The germline V gene has CDR1 MNHEY and CDR2 SMNVEV (reference sequence).

This chain links TRBV10-3 with TRBJ1-5, with 7 bases matching TRBD1. J lost 0 bases, V lost 8 bases, and 1 base had no gene match. CDR1 is ENHRY, CDR2 SYGVKD, per germline. CDR3 length: 13 amino acids. The CDR3 nucleotides are TGTGCCATCCGGGACAGTAGCAATCAGCCCCAGCATTTT. This translates into CAIRDSSNQPQHF.

The chain combines TRBV13 with TRBJ2-3; 10 positions agree with TRBD1. Germline CDR1 reads PRHDT; CDR2 reads FYEKMQ (reference sequence). V was clipped by 1 base and J by 3 bases; unmatched bases: 7. The CDR3 contains 17 residues. The CDR3 DNA reads TGTGCCAGCAGCTTAGTTTTGGGACAGGGGTTAACAGATACGCAGTATTTT. This codes for CASSLVLGQGLTDTQYF. The variable domain in full, with the rest retrieved from reference TRBV13 and TRBJ2-3, is AAGVIQSPRHLIKEKRETATLKCYPIPRHDTVYWYQQGPGQDPQFLISFYEKMQSDKGSIPDRFSAQQFSDYHSELNMSSLELGDSALYFCASSLVLGQGLTDTQYFGPGTRLTVL.

The CDR3 region is CASSNIRAEQYF. DNA for the CDR3: TGTGCCAGCAGCAACATCAGGGCCGAGCAGTACTTC. The chain uses TRBV2 and TRBJ2-7, with D tentatively TRBD1 (5 bases). Trimming stripped 6 bases from V and 6 bases from J, with 12 bases between. CDR3 length: 12 amino acids. Germline lookup yields CDR1 SNHLY and CDR2 FYNNEI.

This clone has a handful of counts. The chain couples TRBV4-1 to TRBJ2-3, with 9 bases identical to TRBD2. The V segment lost 2 bases and the J segment 0 bases; nucleotides outside the gene matches: 3. The CDR3 is 16 residues long. Germline CDR1 MGHRA, CDR2 YSYEKL. CDR3 nucleotides: TGCGCCAGCAGCCAAAATAGCGGGGGCAGCACAGATACGCAGTATTTT. Its protein product is CASSQNSGGSTDTQYF.

This sequence joins TRBV6-2 or TRBV6-3 and TRBJ1-5, with 9 bases aligning to TRBD1. The germline V gene has CDR1 MNHEY and CDR2 SVGEGT. This CDR3 has 15 amino acids. Trimming cost V 4 bases and J 7 bases; bases outside gene matches: 8. The chain's CDR3 is CASSSVTGGWQPQHF. The CDR3 DNA is TGTGCCAGCAGTTCGGTAACAGGGGGCTGGCAGCCCCAGCATTTT.

This rearrangement joins TRBV21-1 to TRBJ2-2; the table's D call TRBD2 went unverified against the DNA. TRBV21-1 is reported as a pseudogene. There are 16 residues in the CDR3. CDR3 nucleotides: TGTGCCAGCAGCAAAGTGAATCCGGCGGCGATCGGGGAGCTGTTTTTT. Its translation: CASSKVNPAAIGELFF.

The chain carries TRBV5-1 and TRBJ2-7; D may be TRBD1 (6 bases). CDR1 SGHRS and CDR2 YFSETQ come from the germline V gene. This CDR3 comprises 14 residues. Trimming took off 2 bases at V and 5 bases at J, with 14 bases between the two ends. The CDR3 spells CASSLNRVGDEQYF. The CDR3 nucleotides are TGCGCCAGCAGCTTAAACAGGGTAGGGGACGAGCAGTACTTC. Combining the CDR3 with reference TRBV5-1 and TRBJ2-7 gives the whole variable domain KAGVTQTPRYLIKTRGQQVTLSCSPISGHRSVSWYQQTPGQGLQFLFEYFSETQRNKGNFPGRFSGRQFSNSRSEMNVSTLELGDSALYLCASSLNRVGDEQYFGPGTRLTVT.

This clone was observed a few times. The chain employs TRBV28 and TRBJ2-3; the match to TRBD1 covers 12 bases. This CDR3 comprises 16 residues. CDR1 is MDHEN and CDR2 is SYDVKM in the germline V gene. Losses at the gene ends were 5 bases for V and 5 bases for J; bases not matched to a gene: 8. The CDR3 reads CASSTPGTGGVDTQYF. The CDR3, as DNA: TGTGCCAGCAGTACACCCGGGACAGGGGGCGTAGATACGCAGTATTTT. Together with reference TRBV28 and TRBJ2-3, the CDR3 gives the full variable domain: DVKVTQSSRYLVKRTGEKVFLECVQDMDHENMFWYRQDPGLGLRLIYFSYDVKMKEKGDIPEGYSVSREKKERFSLILESASTNQTSMYLCASSTPGTGGVDTQYFGPGTRLTVL.

This clone turned up a few times. V and J are TRBV5-6 and TRBJ1-6; 7 bases fit TRBD1. The length of the CDR3 is 14 residues. After removal of 4 bases from V and 5 bases from J, the junction contained 3 bases not matched to a gene. CDR1 and CDR2 (germline): SGHDT, YYEEEE. The CDR3 here is CASSLGQNNSPLHF. The CDR3 region has the DNA TGTGCCAGCAGCCTGGGACAGAATAATTCACCCCTCCACTTT.

The chain carries TRBV6-4 and TRBJ1-2; 8 bases agree with TRBD1. This CDR3 is 17 amino acids long. After removal of 6 bases from V and 3 bases from J, the junction contained 15 bases not matched to a gene. Germline V gene data show CDR1 as MRHNA and CDR2 as SNTAGT. This CDR3 reads CASSGQGSTQDYYGYTF. The CDR3 DNA reads as TGTGCCAGCAGCGGACAGGGATCGACCCAGGATTACTATGGCTACACCTTC.

V and J are TRBV3-1 (or the pseudogene TRBV3-2) and TRBJ1-1; maybe TRBD1 (5 bases). Germline CDR1 and CDR2: LGHDT and YNNKEL (reference sequence). The V gene lost 4 bases and the J gene lost 2 bases, with 8 bases spanning the gap. The CDR3 spans 13 residues. The CDR3 sequence: CASSRTSNTEAFF. The CDR3 DNA reads as TGTGCCAGCAGCCGGACAAGCAACACTGAAGCTTTCTTT.

This clone was detected a few times. The chain joins TRBV12-5 to TRBJ1-2; 8 positions agree with TRBD1. The CDR3 consists of 16 residues. Looked up from germline, CDR1 is LGHNT and CDR2 is FRNRAP. Trimming at V came to 6 bases and at J to 2 bases, leaving 11 bases not matched to a gene. The CDR3 here is CASGLGQGRTNYGYTF. In nucleotides, the CDR3 is TGTGCTAGTGGATTAGGACAGGGCCGCACAAACTATGGCTACACCTTC.

Here the CDR3 reads CASSQRMAGSYEQYF. For the CDR3, the DNA is TGTGCCAGCAGCCAACGTATGGCAGGAAGCTACGAGCAGTACTTC. The V and J genes are TRBV3-1 (or the pseudogene TRBV3-2) and TRBJ2-7; D gene unclear. In germline, CDR1 is LGHDT, CDR2 YNNKEL (reference sequence). V lost 2 bases and J lost 3, with 14 bases in between. There are 15 residues in the CDR3.

The V and J genes are TRBV4-1 and TRBJ1-1; D call uncertain. CDR3 length: 14 amino acids. V dropped 4 bases and J dropped 0 bases, with 9 bases sitting between them. CDR1 is MGHRA and CDR2 is YSYEKL in the germline V gene. The CDR3 loop is CASSLRALNTEAFF. The CDR3 bases are TGCGCCAGCAGCCTTCGAGCATTGAACACTGAAGCTTTCTTT.

The chain has TRBV7-9 and TRBJ2-3; the D is unclear. Trimming stripped 5 bases from V and 7 bases from J, with 7 bases between. The CDR3 has 11 residues. Germline V gene sequence: CDR1 SEHNR, CDR2 FQNEAQ (reference sequence). CDR3 residues: CASSVPYTQYF. The CDR3 bases are TGTGCCAGCAGCGTCCCCTATACGCAGTATTTT.

The chain has TRBV30 and TRBJ1-1; 8 bases align to TRBD1. Per the germline V gene, CDR1 is GTSNPN and CDR2 is SVGIG (reference sequence). V trimming: 3 bases; J trimming: 5 bases; junction bases outside the gene matches: 17. CDR3 length: 17 residues. CDR3 protein: CAWRFGTGRLTRTEAFF. The CDR3 nucleotides are TGTGCCTGGAGGTTCGGGACAGGACGTTTAACGAGGACTGAAGCTTTCTTT.

CDR3 bases: TGTGCCAGCAGCCAAAAGGGGTATGGCTACACCTTC. Translating gives CASSQKGYGYTF. The chain combines TRBV14 with TRBJ1-2, with D tentatively TRBD1 (5 bases). Germline V CDR1 and CDR2: SGHDN, FVKESK. V was clipped by 2 bases and J by 5 bases, with 6 bases between them. The CDR3 totals 12 residues.

This clone was picked up a small number of times. The J gene is TRBJ1-2, the V gene TRBV5-6, with D hard to call. This CDR3 contains 15 residues. Germline loops: CDR1 SGHDT, CDR2 YYEEEE. V lost 0 bases and J lost 2, with 11 bases in between. CDR3 sequence: CASSLASAANYGYTF. The CDR3 DNA reads as TGTGCCAGCAGCTTGGCCTCGGCAGCGAACTATGGCTACACCTTC.

The chain combines TRBV19 with TRBJ2-2; D is perhaps TRBD1 (6 bases). This CDR3 is built from 15 residues. V shed 9 bases and J shed 1 base, with 15 bases lying between them. The germline CDR1 and CDR2 sequences are LNHDA and SQIVND (reference sequence). CDR3 sequence (DNA): TGTGCCAGCATGACGAGACAGGTGAACACCGGGGAGCTGTTTTTT. Translating it yields CASMTRQVNTGELFF.

This rearrangement joins TRBV15 to TRBJ1-2; TRBD1 is a possible D gene (5 bases). Looked up from germline, CDR1 is LNHNV and CDR2 is YYDKDF (reference sequence). Trimming stripped 2 bases from V and 4 bases from J, with 11 bases between. CDR3 length: 14 amino acids. This chain's CDR3 is CATSRYRGSYGYTF. The CDR3 DNA is TGTGCCACCAGCAGATATAGGGGCAGCTATGGCTACACCTTC.